The 10 T cell receptor beta chains presented below share a single source sample, sequenced in a study of long-term antiretroviral therapy in people with HIV. Running of the v3.0 immunoSEQ assay took place at survey level. The repertoire was sequenced with immunoSEQ multiplex PCR; TCRdb's copy has only in-frame clones and lacks some. The table shows 25,000 to 35,000 clones, with more than 95% occurring only once. Source: unsorted PBMCs, taken 6.9 years after starting antiretroviral therapy. Every receptor here comes from a man aged 25 to 40 with HIV.

The rearrangement uses TRBV5-6 and TRBJ1-2, with a weak D call TRBD1 (6 bases). V shed 0 bases and J shed 6 bases, with 9 bases lying between them. Germline CDR1 SGHDT, CDR2 YYEEEE. This CDR3 has 13 residues. This CDR3 reads CASSLGGRDGYTF. The CDR3 DNA is TGTGCCAGCAGCTTGGGGGGGCGGGATGGCTACACCTTC.

This clone was seen once. The chain couples TRBV20-1 to TRBJ2-3, with D hard to call. CDR1 DFQATT and CDR2 SNEGSKA come from the germline V gene (reference sequence). Trimming removed 7 bases from V and 2 bases from J, with 7 bases in between. CDR3 size: 11 residues. Written as DNA, the CDR3 is TGCAGTGGGGCCGCCACAGATACGCAGTATTTT. It codes for CSGAATDTQYF.

For the CDR3, the DNA is TGTGCCAGCTCACCAGGCAGGGGCAATCAGCCCCAGCATTTT. Protein sequence: CASSPGRGNQPQHF. The J gene is TRBJ1-5, the V gene TRBV18; a weak D match, TRBD1 (5 bases). The CDR3 is 14 amino acids. Germline lookup yields CDR1 KGHSH and CDR2 LQKENI. V lost 2 bases and J 2 bases, leaving 7 bases between the germline ends.

This chain links TRBV6-5 with TRBJ2-6; the D call may be TRBD1 or TRBD2 (5 bases each). V dropped 6 bases and J dropped 9 bases, with 9 bases sitting between them. CDR1 MNHEY and CDR2 SVGAGI come from the germline V gene. This CDR3 has 12 amino acids. CDR3 sequence reads: CASRGVVNVLTF. CDR3 in DNA: TGTGCCAGCAGGGGGGTAGTCAACGTCCTGACTTTC.

V and J are TRBV7-2 and TRBJ1-4; D possibly corresponds to TRBD1 (5 bases). From germline, CDR1 is SGHTA and CDR2 FQGNSA. With 2 bases removed from V and 10 bases from J, the gap between germline ends came to 14 bases. CDR3 length: 14 amino acids. The CDR3 spells CASSLLPMGGKLFF. CDR3 coding DNA: TGTGCCAGCAGCTTACTCCCTATGGGGGGAAAACTGTTTTTT.

The V gene is TRBV11-2, the J gene TRBJ2-1; 7 bases align to TRBD1. With 4 bases clipped from V and 0 bases from J, the junction kept 3 bases outside the gene matches. In germline, CDR1 is SGHAT, CDR2 FQNNGV. The CDR3 has 15 amino acids. CDR3 residues: CASSYHRGSYNEQFF. The CDR3 coding sequence is TGTGCCAGCAGCTACCACAGGGGCTCCTACAATGAGCAGTTCTTC.

The V gene is TRBV9, the J gene TRBJ2-3; the D is unclear. V lost 1 base, J lost 3 bases, and 9 bases lay in between. From germline, CDR1 is SGDLS and CDR2 YYNGEE. CDR3 length: 14 amino acids. The CDR3 bases are TGTGCCAGCAGCGTAAGTGGGGATACAGATACGCAGTATTTT. The encoded protein is CASSVSGDTDTQYF.

The gene calls are TRBV28 and TRBJ2-7; 8 nucleotides line up with TRBD2. Trimming at V came to 8 bases and at J to 2 bases, leaving 8 bases not matched to a gene. CDR3 length: 14 residues. From germline, CDR1 is MDHEN and CDR2 SYDVKM. CDR3 region: CASRGVAGPYEQYF. DNA of the CDR3: TGTGCCAGCCGAGGAGTAGCGGGACCCTACGAGCAGTACTTC.

The chain links TRBV27 to TRBJ2-2; D unresolved. V dropped 6 bases and J dropped 1 base, with 9 bases sitting between them. Germline assignment: CDR1 MNHEY and CDR2 SMNVEV (reference sequence). The CDR3 is 14 amino acids. The CDR3 loop reads CASRQTLNTGELFF. The CDR3 DNA reads TGTGCCAGCAGACAAACCTTGAACACCGGGGAGCTGTTTTTT.

This chain links TRBV11-3 with TRBJ1-1; no firm D call. Germline V lookup: CDR1 SGHNT, CDR2 YENEEA. Trimming removed 1 base at V and 8 bases at J, with 8 bases between. The CDR3 contains 12 residues. The DNA for the CDR3 is TGTGCCAGCAGCTTAGTTATCGTAGAAGCTTTCTTT. This encodes CASSLVIVEAFF.